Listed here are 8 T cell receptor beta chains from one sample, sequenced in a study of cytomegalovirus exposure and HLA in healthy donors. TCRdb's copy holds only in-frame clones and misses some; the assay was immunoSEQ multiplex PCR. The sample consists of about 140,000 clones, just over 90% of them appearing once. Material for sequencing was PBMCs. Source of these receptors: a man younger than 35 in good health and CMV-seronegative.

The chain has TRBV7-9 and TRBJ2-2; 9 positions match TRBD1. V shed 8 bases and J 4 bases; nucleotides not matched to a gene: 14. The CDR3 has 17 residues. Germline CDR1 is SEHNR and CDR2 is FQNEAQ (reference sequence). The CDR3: CASSPGGGTGFTGELFF. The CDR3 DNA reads TGTGCCAGCTCCCCGGGTGGTGGGACAGGGTTCACCGGGGAGCTGTTTTTT.

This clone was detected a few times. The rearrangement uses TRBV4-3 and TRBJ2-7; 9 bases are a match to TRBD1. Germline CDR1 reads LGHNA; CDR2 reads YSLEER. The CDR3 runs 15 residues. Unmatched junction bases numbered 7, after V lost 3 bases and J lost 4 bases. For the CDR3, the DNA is TGCGCCAGCAGCCAGGGTACAGGGGGCCTGTACGAGCAGTACGTC. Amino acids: CASSQGTGGLYEQYV.

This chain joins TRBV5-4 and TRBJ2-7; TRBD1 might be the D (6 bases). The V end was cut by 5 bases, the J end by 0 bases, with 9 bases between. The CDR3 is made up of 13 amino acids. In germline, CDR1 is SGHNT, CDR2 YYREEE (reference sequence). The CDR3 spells CASRDRNSYEQYV. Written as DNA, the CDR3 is TGTGCCAGCAGAGACAGGAACTCCTACGAGCAGTACGTC.

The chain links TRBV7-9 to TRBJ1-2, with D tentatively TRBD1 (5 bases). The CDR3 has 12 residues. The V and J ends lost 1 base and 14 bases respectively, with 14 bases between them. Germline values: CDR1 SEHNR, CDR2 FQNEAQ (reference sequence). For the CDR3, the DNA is TGTGCCAGCAGCTTAGTTAGCCAGGGCCTGACCTTC. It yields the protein CASSLVSQGLTF.

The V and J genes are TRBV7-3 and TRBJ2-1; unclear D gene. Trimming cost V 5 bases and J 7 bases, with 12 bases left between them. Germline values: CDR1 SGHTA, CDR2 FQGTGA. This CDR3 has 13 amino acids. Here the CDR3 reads CASSPARENEQFF. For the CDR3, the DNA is TGTGCCAGCAGCCCTGCACGTGAGAATGAGCAGTTCTTC.

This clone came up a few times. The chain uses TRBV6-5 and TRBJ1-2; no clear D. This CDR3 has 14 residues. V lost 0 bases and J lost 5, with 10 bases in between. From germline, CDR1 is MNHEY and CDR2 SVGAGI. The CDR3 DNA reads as TGTGCCAGCAGTTACTCGCCCAGTCCTTATGGCTACACCTTC. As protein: CASSYSPSPYGYTF.

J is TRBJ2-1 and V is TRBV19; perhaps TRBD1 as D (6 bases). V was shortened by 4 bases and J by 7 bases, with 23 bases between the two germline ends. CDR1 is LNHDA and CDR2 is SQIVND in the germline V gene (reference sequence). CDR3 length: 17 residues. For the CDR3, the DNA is TGTGCCAGTAGTACCGGTGCGTCAGGGGCCCTTCGAAATGAGCAGTTCTTC. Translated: CASSTGASGALRNEQFF.

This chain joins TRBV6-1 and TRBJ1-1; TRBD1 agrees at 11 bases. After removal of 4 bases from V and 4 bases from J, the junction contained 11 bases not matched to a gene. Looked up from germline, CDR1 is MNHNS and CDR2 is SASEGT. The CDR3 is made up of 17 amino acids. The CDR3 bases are TGTGCCAGCAGTGGATGGGGACAGGGGGTGGGGGTCACTGAAGCTTTCTTT. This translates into CASSGWGQGVGVTEAFF.